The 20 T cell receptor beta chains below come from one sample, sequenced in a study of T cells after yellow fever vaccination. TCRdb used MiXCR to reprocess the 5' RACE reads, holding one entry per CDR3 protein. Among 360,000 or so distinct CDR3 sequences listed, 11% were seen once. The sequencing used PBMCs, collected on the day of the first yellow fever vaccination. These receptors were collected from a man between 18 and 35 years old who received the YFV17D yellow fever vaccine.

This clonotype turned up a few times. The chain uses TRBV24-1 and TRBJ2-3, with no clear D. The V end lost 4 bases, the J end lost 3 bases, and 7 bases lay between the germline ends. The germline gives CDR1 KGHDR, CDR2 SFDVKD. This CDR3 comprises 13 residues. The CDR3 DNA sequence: TGTGCCACCAGTGAACCTCCTACAGATACGCAGTATTTT. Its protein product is CATSEPPTDTQYF.

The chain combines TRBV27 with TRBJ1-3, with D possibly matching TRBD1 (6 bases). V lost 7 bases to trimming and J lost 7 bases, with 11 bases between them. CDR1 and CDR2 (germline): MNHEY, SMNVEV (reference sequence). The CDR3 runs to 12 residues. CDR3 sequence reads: CASKGEKNTIYF. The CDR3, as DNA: TGTGCCAGCAAGGGGGAAAAGAACACCATATATTTT.

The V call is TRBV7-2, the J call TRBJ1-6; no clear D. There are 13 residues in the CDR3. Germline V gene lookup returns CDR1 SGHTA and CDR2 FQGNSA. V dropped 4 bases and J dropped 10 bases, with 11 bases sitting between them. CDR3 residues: CASSSYPSSPLHF. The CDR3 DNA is TGTGCCAGCAGCTCCTACCCTTCGTCACCCCTCCACTTT.

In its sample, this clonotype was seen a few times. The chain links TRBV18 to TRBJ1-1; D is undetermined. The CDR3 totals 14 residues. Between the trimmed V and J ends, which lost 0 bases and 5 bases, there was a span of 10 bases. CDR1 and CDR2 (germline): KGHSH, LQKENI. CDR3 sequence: CASSPPGSRTEAFF. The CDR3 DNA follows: TGTGCCAGCTCACCACCAGGTTCTAGGACTGAAGCTTTCTTT.

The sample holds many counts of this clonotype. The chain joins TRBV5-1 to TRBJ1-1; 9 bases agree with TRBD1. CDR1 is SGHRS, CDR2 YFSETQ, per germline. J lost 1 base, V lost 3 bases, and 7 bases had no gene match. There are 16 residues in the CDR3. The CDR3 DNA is TGCGCCAGCAGCTCGACCCCGGGACAGGGGAACACTGAAGCTTTCTTT. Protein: CASSSTPGQGNTEAFF.

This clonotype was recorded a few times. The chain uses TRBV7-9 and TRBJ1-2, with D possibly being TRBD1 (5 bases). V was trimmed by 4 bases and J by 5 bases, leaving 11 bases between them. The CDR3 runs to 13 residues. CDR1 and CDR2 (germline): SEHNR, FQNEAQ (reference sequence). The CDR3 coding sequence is TGTGCCAGCAGCTCGTCAGGGAGGTATGGCTACACCTTC. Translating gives CASSSSGRYGYTF. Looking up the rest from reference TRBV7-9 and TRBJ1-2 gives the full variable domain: DTGVSQNPRHKITKRGQNVTFRCDPISEHNRLYWYRQTLGQGPEFLTYFQNEAQLEKSRLLSDRFSAERPKGSFSTLEIQRTEQGDSAMYLCASSSSGRYGYTFGSGTRLTVV.

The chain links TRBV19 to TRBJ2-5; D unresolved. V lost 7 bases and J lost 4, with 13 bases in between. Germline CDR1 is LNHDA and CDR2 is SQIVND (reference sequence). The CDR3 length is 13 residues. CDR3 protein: CASTPPGRETQYF. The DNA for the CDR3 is TGTGCCAGTACCCCGCCGGGCAGAGAGACCCAGTACTTC.

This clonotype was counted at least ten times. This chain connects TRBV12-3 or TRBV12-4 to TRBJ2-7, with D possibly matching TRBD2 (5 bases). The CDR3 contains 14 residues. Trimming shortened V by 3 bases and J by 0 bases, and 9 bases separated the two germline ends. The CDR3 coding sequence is TGTGCCAGCAGTTTGACCGGGGTCTCCTACGAGCAGTACTTC. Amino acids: CASSLTGVSYEQYF.

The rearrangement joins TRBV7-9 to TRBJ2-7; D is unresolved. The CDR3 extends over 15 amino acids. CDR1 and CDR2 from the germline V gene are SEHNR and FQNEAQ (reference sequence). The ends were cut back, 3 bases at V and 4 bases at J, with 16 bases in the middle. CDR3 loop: CASSLAGLKEYEQYF. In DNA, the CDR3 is TGTGCCAGCAGCTTGGCCGGGCTTAAGGAATACGAGCAGTACTTC.

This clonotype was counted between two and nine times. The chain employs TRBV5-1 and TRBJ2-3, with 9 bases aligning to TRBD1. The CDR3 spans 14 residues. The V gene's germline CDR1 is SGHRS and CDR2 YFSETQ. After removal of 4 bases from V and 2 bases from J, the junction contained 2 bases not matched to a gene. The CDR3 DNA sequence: TGCGCCAGCAGCCGGACAGGGGCCACAGATACGCAGTATTTT. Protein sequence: CASSRTGATDTQYF.

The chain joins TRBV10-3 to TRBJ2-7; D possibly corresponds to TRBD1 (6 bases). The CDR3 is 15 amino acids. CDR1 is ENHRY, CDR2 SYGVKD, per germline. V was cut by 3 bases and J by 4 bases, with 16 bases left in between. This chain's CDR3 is CAISDSSGQSYEQYF. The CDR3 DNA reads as TGTGCCATCAGTGATTCCTCTGGACAGTCGTACGAGCAGTACTTC.

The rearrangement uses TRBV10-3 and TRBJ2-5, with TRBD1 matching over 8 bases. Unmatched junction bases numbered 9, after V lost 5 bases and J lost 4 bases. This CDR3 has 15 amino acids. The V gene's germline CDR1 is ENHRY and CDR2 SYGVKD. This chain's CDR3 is CAISFAGGEGETQYF. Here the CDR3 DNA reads TGTGCCATCAGTTTTGCAGGGGGCGAGGGAGAGACCCAGTACTTC.

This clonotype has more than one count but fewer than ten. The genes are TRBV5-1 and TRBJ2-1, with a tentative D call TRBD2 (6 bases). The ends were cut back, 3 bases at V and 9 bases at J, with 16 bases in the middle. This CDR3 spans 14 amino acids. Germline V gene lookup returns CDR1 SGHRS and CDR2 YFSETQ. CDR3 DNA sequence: TGCGCCAGCAGCTCAGGACAATACGGGGGTGAGCAGTTCTTC. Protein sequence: CASSSGQYGGEQFF.

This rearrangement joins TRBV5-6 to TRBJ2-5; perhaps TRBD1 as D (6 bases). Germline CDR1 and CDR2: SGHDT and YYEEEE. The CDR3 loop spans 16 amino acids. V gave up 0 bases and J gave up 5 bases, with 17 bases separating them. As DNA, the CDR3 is TGTGCCAGCAGCTTGGCCCTTCCAGGGGTTGGGGAGACCCAGTACTTC. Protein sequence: CASSLALPGVGETQYF.

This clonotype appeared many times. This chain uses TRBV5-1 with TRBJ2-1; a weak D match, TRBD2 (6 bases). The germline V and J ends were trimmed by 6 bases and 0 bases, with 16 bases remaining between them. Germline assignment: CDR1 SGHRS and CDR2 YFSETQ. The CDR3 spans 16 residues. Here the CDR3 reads CASTSLRGSSYNEQFF. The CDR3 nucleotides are TGCGCCAGCACCTCCCTCCGGGGGAGCTCCTACAATGAGCAGTTCTTC.

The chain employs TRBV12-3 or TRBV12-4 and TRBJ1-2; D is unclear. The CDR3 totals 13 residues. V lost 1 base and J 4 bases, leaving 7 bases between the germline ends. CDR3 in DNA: TGTGCCAGCAGTTTAGGGGGTTTCTATGGCTACACCTTC. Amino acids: CASSLGGFYGYTF.

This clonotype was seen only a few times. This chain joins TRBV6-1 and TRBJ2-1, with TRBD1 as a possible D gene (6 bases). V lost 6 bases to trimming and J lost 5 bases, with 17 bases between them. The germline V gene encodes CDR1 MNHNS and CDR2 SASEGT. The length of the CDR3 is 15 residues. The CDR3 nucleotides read TGTGCCAGCAGCCAATACCTCGGACAGAACAATGAGCAGTTCTTC. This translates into CASSQYLGQNNEQFF.

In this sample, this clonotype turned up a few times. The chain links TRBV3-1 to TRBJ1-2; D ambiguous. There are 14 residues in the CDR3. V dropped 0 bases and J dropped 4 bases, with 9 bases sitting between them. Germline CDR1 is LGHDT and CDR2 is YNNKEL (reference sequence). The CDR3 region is CASSQDRRLYGYTF. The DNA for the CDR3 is TGTGCCAGCAGCCAAGATCGACGGCTCTATGGCTACACCTTC.

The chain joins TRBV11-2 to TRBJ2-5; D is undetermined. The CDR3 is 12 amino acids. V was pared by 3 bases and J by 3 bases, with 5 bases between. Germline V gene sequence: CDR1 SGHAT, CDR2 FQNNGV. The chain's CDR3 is CASSFSKETQYF. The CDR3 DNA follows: TGTGCCAGCAGCTTCTCAAAAGAGACCCAGTACTTC.

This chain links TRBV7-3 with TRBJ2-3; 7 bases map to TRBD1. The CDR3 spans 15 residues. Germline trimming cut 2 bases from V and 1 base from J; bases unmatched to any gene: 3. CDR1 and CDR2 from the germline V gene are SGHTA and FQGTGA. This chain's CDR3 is CASSLQGTGTDTQYF. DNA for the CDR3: TGTGCCAGCAGCTTACAAGGGACAGGCACAGATACGCAGTATTTT.